This T cell receptor (beta chain) was sequenced during a study of OX40 agonist ivuxolimab in advanced cancers. Whole-study context: A mean age of 60 years, range roughly 20 to 79, was recorded, and more than 80% were male.

Measured with immunoSEQ multiplex PCR; TCRdb has only the in-frame clones, and not every one. The sample holds 30,000 to 35,000 clones; roughly 84% are singletons and the top ten take 1.5% to 2%. The germline gives CDR1 MNHEY, CDR2 SMNVEV (reference sequence). There are 14 residues in the CDR3. The ends were cut back, 2 bases at V and 1 base at J, with 8 bases in the middle. The sequencing used CD4+ or CD8+ T cells sorted from blood, collected in a trial of the OX40 agonist ivuxolimab. This receptor was identified in an adult with an advanced solid tumor such as melanoma, head and neck, liver or kidney cancer. The rearrangement joins TRBV27 to TRBJ1-1; D gene uncertain. The CDR3 reads CASSLGSTNTEAFF. CDR3 bases: TGTGCCAGCAGTTTAGGGTCCACGAACACTGAAGCTTTCTTT.